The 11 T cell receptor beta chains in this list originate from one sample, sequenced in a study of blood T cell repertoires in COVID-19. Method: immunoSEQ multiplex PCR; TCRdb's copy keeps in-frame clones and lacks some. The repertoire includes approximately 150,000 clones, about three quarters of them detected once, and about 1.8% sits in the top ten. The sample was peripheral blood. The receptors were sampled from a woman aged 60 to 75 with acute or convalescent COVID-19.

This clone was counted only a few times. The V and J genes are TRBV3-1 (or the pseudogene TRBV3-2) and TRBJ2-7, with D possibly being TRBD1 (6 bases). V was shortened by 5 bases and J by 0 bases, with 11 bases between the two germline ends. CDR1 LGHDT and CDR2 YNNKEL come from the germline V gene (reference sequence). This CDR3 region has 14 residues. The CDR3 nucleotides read TGTGCCAGCAGCACTTTGGACAGCTCCTACGAGCAGTACTTC. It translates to CASSTLDSSYEQYF.

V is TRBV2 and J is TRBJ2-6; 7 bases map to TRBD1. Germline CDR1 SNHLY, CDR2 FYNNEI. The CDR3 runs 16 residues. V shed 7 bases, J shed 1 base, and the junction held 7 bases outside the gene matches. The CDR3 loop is CASNKGARSGANVLTF. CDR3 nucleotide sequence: TGTGCCAGCAATAAGGGGGCACGATCTGGGGCCAACGTCCTGACTTTC.

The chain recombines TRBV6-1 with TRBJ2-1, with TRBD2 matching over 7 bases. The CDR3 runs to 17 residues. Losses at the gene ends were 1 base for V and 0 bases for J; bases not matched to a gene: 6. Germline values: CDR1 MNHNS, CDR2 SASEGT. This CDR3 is CASSEGGGGRSYNEQFF. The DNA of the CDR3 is TGTGCCAGCAGTGAAGGGGGGGGAGGCCGCTCCTACAATGAGCAGTTCTTC.

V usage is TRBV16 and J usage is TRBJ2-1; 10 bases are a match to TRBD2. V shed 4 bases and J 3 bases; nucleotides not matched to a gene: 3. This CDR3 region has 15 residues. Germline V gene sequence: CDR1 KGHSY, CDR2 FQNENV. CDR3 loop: CASSRTSGYYNEQFF. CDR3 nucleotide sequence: TGTGCCAGCAGCCGGACTAGCGGATACTACAATGAGCAGTTCTTC.

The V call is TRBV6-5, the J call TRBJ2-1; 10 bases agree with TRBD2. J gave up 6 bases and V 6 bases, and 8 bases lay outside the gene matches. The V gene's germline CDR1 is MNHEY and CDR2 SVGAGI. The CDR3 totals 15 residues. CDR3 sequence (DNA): TGTGCCAGCAGAGTAGCGGGAGGAACGGGCAATGAGCAGTTCTTC. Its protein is CASRVAGGTGNEQFF.

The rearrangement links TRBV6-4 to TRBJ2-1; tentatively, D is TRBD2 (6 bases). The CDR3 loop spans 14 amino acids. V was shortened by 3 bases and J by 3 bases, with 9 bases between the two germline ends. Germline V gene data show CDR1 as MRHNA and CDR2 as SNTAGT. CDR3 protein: CASSDAGSYNEQFF. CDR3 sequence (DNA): TGTGCCAGCAGTGATGCGGGAAGCTACAATGAGCAGTTCTTC.

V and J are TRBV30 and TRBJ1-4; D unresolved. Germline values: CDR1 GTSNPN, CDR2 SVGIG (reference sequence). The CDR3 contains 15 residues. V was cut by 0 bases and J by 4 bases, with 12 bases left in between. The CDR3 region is CAWSVSTLLNEKLFF. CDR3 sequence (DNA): TGTGCCTGGAGTGTATCCACCCTACTTAATGAAAAACTGTTTTTT.

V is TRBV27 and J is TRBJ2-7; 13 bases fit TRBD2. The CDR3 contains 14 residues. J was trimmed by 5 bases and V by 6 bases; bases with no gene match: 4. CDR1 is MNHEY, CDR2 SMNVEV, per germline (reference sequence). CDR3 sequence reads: CASSEGTSGNEQYF. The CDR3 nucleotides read TGTGCCAGCAGCGAGGGGACTAGCGGGAACGAGCAGTACTTC.

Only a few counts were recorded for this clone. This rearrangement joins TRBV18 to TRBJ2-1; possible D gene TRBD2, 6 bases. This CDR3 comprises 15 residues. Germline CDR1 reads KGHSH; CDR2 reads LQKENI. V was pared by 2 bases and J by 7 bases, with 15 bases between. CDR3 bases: TGTGCCAGCTCACCAACGACCTCCAGCGGGAATGAGCAGTTCTTC. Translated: CASSPTTSSGNEQFF.

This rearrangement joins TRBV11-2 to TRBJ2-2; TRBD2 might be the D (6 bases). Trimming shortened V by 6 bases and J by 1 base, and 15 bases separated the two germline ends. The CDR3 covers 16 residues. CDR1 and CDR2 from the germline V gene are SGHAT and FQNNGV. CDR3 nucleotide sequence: TGTGCCAGCAGACACATACGGGGAGGGAACACCGGGGAGCTGTTTTTT. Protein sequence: CASRHIRGGNTGELFF.

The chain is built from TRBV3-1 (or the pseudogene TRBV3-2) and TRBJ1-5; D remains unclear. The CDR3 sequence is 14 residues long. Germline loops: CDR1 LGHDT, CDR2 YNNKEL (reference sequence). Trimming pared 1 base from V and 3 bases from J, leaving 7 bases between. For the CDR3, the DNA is TGTGCCAGCAGCCAAGGGACTGACAATCAGCCCCAGCATTTT. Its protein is CASSQGTDNQPQHF.